These 20 T cell receptor beta chains were sequenced from one sample in a study of beta chain features in type 1 diabetes. Expressed TCRB transcripts were sequenced because the entire RNA isolate underwent reverse transcription. Profiling relied on immunoSEQ multiplex PCR, and the TCRdb table lists in-frame clones only, not all of them. The sample records some 220,000 clones, 11% being singletons. Specimen: central memory CD4+ T cells from blood. Receptor source: a man aged 18 to 29 in good health.

This clone was seen a handful of times. The chain uses TRBV29-1 and TRBJ1-5; D unresolved. The CDR3 totals 13 residues. V was clipped by 4 bases and J by 4 bases, with 11 bases between them. Germline assignment: CDR1 SQVTM and CDR2 ANQGSEA. CDR3: CSVVVSGNQPQHF. Written as DNA, the CDR3 is TGCAGCGTTGTCGTCTCGGGGAATCAGCCCCAGCATTTT.

At least ten counts were recorded for this clone. V gene TRBV29-1 combines with J gene TRBJ2-1; possibly TRBD2 for D (6 bases). The germline V gene has CDR1 SQVTM and CDR2 ANQGSEA. The CDR3 contains 15 residues. V lost 1 base and J lost 0, with 10 bases in between. The CDR3 nucleotides read TGCAGCGTTGAAGGGGACGGGAGCTCCTACAATGAGCAGTTCTTC. As protein: CSVEGDGSSYNEQFF.

With regard to this clone: This CDR3 is also generated by other DNA sequences in the sample. CDR3 sequence reads: CASSLLAVPYNEQFF. CDR3 nucleotide sequence: TGTGCCAGCAGCCTACTAGCGGTTCCCTACAATGAGCAGTTCTTC. J is TRBJ2-1 and V is TRBV9, with 8 bases identical to TRBD2. V dropped 4 bases and J dropped 2; count of bases not matched to a gene: 5. This CDR3 is built from 15 residues. Germline assignment: CDR1 SGDLS and CDR2 YYNGEE.

The chain employs TRBV5-1 and TRBJ2-2; D uncertain. Per the germline V gene, CDR1 is SGHRS and CDR2 is YFSETQ. The CDR3 covers 14 residues. The V gene lost 0 bases and the J gene lost 7 bases, with 10 bases spanning the gap. This CDR3 reads CASSLDSHVGELFF. In nucleotides, the CDR3 is TGCGCCAGCAGCTTGGACTCGCATGTCGGGGAGCTGTTTTTT.

The chain has TRBV4-3 and TRBJ2-3; weak D call: TRBD1 (5 bases). Germline values: CDR1 LGHNA, CDR2 YSLEER. The CDR3 length is 14 residues. V was cut by 0 bases and J by 2 bases, with 6 bases left in between. The CDR3 nucleotides are TGCGCCAGCAGCCAAGAGACAGTCACAGATACGCAGTATTTT. It codes for CASSQETVTDTQYF.

This chain connects TRBV7-9 to TRBJ1-1; 8 bases are shared with TRBD1. In germline, CDR1 is SEHNR, CDR2 FQNEAQ (reference sequence). The junction had 5 bases not matched to a gene; V was cut back by 6 bases and J by 5 bases. This CDR3 region has 13 residues. The CDR3 DNA sequence: TGTGCCAGCAGTGGACAGGGAGGAACTGAAGCTTTCTTT. Translation: CASSGQGGTEAFF. Together with reference TRBV7-9 and TRBJ1-1, the CDR3 gives the full variable domain: DTGVSQNPRHKITKRGQNVTFRCDPISEHNRLYWYRQTLGQGPEFLTYFQNEAQLEKSRLLSDRFSAERPKGSFSTLEIQRTEQGDSAMYLCASSGQGGTEAFFGQGTRLTVV.

CDR3 loop: CAWSDTSQETQYF. CDR3 coding DNA: TGTGCCTGGAGTGATACCTCTCAAGAGACCCAGTACTTC. The gene calls are TRBV30 and TRBJ2-5; D unresolved. The V and J ends lost 1 base and 2 bases respectively, with 8 bases between them. Looked up from germline, CDR1 is GTSNPN and CDR2 is SVGIG (reference sequence). There are 13 residues in the CDR3.

The table lists this clone with many counts. The gene calls are TRBV21-1 and TRBJ2-7; the table's TRBD1 call for D was not verified on the DNA. TRBV21-1 is an annotated pseudogene. The CDR3 runs to 13 residues. CDR3 DNA sequence: TGTGCCAGCAGGGGCAGAGACAGTAAGGAGCAGTACTTC. Amino acid sequence: CASRGRDSKEQYF.

The V and J genes are TRBV25-1 and TRBJ2-7, with D tentatively TRBD2 (5 bases). CDR1 is MGHDK and CDR2 is SYGVNS in the germline V gene. V lost 3 bases, J lost 2 bases, and 11 bases lay in between. There are 14 residues in the CDR3. CDR3 sequence (DNA): TGTGCCAGCAGTGAGCGGGTGTCCCCCTACGAGCAGTACTTC. This sequence encodes CASSERVSPYEQYF.

This clone has at least ten counts. This chain links TRBV9 with TRBJ2-1, with 10 bases lining up with TRBD2. The V gene's germline CDR1 is SGDLS and CDR2 YYNGEE. This CDR3 has 17 amino acids. V was clipped by 0 bases and J by 0 bases; unmatched bases: 3. CDR3 amino acids: CASSVGTSGASYNEQFF. DNA of the CDR3: TGTGCCAGCAGCGTAGGAACTAGCGGGGCCTCCTACAATGAGCAGTTCTTC.

The genes are TRBV7-3 and TRBJ2-4, with TRBD1 identical over 8 bases. Unmatched junction bases numbered 1, after V lost 1 base and J lost 8 bases. Germline V gene lookup returns CDR1 SGHTA and CDR2 FQGTGA. The CDR3 covers 13 residues. As DNA, the CDR3 is TGTGCCAGCAGCTTAAACAGGGGGGACATTCAGTACTTC. Protein: CASSLNRGDIQYF. Variable domain in full (rest from reference TRBV7-3 and TRBJ2-4): GAGVSQTPSNKVTEKGKYVELRCDPISGHTALYWYRQSLGQGPEFLIYFQGTGAADDSGLPNDRFFAVRPEGSVSTLKIQRTERGDSAVYLCASSLNRGDIQYFGAGTRLSVL.

The V call is TRBV14, the J call TRBJ2-1; no reliable D call. The length of the CDR3 is 11 residues. V lost 1 base, J lost 7 bases, and 2 bases lay in between. Germline V lookup: CDR1 SGHDN, CDR2 FVKESK. The CDR3 loop is CASSQVNEQFF. The CDR3 region has the DNA TGTGCCAGCAGCCAAGTAAATGAGCAGTTCTTC.

The genes are TRBV6-6 and TRBJ2-3, with D maybe TRBD2 (6 bases). The CDR3 length is 15 residues. The V gene's germline CDR1 is MNHNY and CDR2 SVGAGI (reference sequence). V lost 5 bases to trimming and J lost 4 bases, with 16 bases between them. CDR3 sequence (DNA): TGTGCCAGCAGTCTCTGGGGGGTATCGCCAGATACGCAGTATTTT. The encoded protein is CASSLWGVSPDTQYF.

Remarks on this clone: This sample also contains other DNA sequences that code for the same CDR3. V gene TRBV5-4 combines with J gene TRBJ2-5; the D is unclear. This CDR3 contains 14 residues. Trimming left V 0 bases short and J 1 base short, with 7 bases between. Germline V gene lookup returns CDR1 SGHNT and CDR2 YYREEE (reference sequence). CDR3 sequence reads: CASSLGQTQETQYF. The CDR3 nucleotides are TGTGCCAGCAGCTTGGGCCAGACCCAAGAGACCCAGTACTTC.

The chain employs TRBV20-1 and TRBJ1-1; D not resolved. The CDR3 contains 11 residues. Germline V gene data show CDR1 as DFQATT and CDR2 as SNEGSKA (reference sequence). With 5 bases removed from V and 2 bases from J, the gap between germline ends came to 6 bases. In DNA form, the CDR3 reads TGCAGTGCTGTCCTCAACACTGAAGCTTTCTTT. Protein product: CSAVLNTEAFF.

As regards this clone: This sample also contains other DNA sequences that code for the same CDR3. The V call is TRBV29-1, the J call TRBJ1-1; 7 bases fit TRBD1. The CDR3 is made up of 13 amino acids. V dropped 7 bases and J dropped 3; count of bases not matched to a gene: 8. Per the germline V gene, CDR1 is SQVTM and CDR2 is ANQGSEA. The CDR3 DNA follows: TGCAGCGCTGGGACAGCGGCGGACACTGAAGCTTTCTTT. As protein: CSAGTAADTEAFF. Supplemented by reference TRBV29-1 and TRBJ1-1, the full variable domain reads SAVISQKPSRDICQRGTSLTIQCQVDSQVTMMFWYRQQPGQSLTLIATANQGSEATYESGFVIDKFPISRPNLTFSTLTVSNMSPEDSSIYLCSAGTAADTEAFFGQGTRLTVV.

In its sample, this clone was seen many times. J is TRBJ2-1 and V is TRBV14, with 8 bases lining up with TRBD2. The germline gives CDR1 SGHDN, CDR2 FVKESK. The CDR3 runs 16 residues. V was pared by 1 base and J by 4 bases, with 6 bases of the junction left unmatched. Here the CDR3 reads CASSQVGIAGYNEQFF. The CDR3 bases are TGTGCCAGCAGCCAAGTGGGAATAGCGGGGTACAATGAGCAGTTCTTC. Complete variable domain (other parts from reference TRBV14 and TRBJ2-1): EAGVTQFPSHSVIEKGQTVTLRCDPISGHDNLYWYRRVMGKEIKFLLHFVKESKQDESGMPNNRFLAERTGGTYSTLKVQPAELEDSGVYFCASSQVGIAGYNEQFFGPGTRLTVL.

The sample holds a few counts of this clone. The V call is TRBV5-4, the J call TRBJ2-1; a possible D gene is TRBD1 (5 bases). The V end lost 0 bases, the J end lost 8 bases, and 18 bases lay between the germline ends. Germline-derived CDR1 and CDR2 are SGHNT and YYREEE (reference sequence). The CDR3 is made up of 16 amino acids. The CDR3 here is CASSLDGAGRGHEQFF. The CDR3 DNA reads as TGTGCCAGCAGCTTGGATGGGGCAGGAAGAGGCCATGAGCAGTTCTTC.

This clone was picked up many times. The sample carries other DNA sequences with the same CDR3. The J gene is TRBJ2-5, the V gene TRBV20-1; D is perhaps TRBD1 (6 bases). This CDR3 has 11 amino acids. Germline loops: CDR1 DFQATT, CDR2 SNEGSKA (reference sequence). V lost 7 bases, J lost 1 base, and 7 bases lay in between. The CDR3, as DNA: TGCAGTGGACAGGCCCAAGAGACCCAGTACTTC. This sequence encodes CSGQAQETQYF.

This clone was detected a few times. The chain carries TRBV7-9 and TRBJ2-7, with 8 bases fitting TRBD1. V shed 1 base, J shed 2 bases, and the junction held 4 bases outside the gene matches. The CDR3 extends over 15 amino acids. Germline V lookup: CDR1 SEHNR, CDR2 FQNEAQ (reference sequence). The DNA for the CDR3 is TGTGCCAGCAGCTTAGAATCGGGACAGGCCTACGAGCAGTACTTC. Translation gives CASSLESGQAYEQYF.